A selection of T cell receptor beta chains follows, all from one sample in a study of T cell changes during pregnancy in multiple sclerosis. Clones were read by immunoSEQ multiplex PCR, and TCRdb kept only the in-frame ones, dropping some. The sample lists about 68,000 clones; 75% to 95% were seen once. Sequencing was performed on peripheral blood, taken in the third trimester of pregnancy. The source is a female donor with multiple sclerosis, enrolled in a pregnancy study. Each CDR3 is given with its conserved first and last residue. Fields, in order: J gene, clone size, V gene, D gene, CDR3 protein, CDR3 DNA. The D gene is left open where the match is weak. Clone size appears in some rows only: once, few, many, or a class for an expanded clone.

j_gene: TRBJ2-3
abundance: .
v_gene: TRBV21-1
d_gene: .
CDR3aa: CASSKALAGAPATDTQYF
CDR3nt: TGTGCCAGCAGCAAAGCACTAGCGGGGGCCCCAGCCACAGATACGCAGTATTTT

j_gene: TRBJ1-1
abundance: .
v_gene: TRBV27
d_gene: .
CDR3aa: CASSLLAGHHRLPTEAFF
CDR3nt: TGTGCCAGCAGTTTATTAGCAGGACACCATAGATTGCCCACTGAAGCTTTCTTT

j_gene: TRBJ1-2
abundance: .
v_gene: TRBV18
d_gene: TRBD1
CDR3aa: CASSPGDRGRGYTF
CDR3nt: TGTGCCAGCTCACCCGGGGACAGGGGGCGAGGCTACACCTTC

j_gene: TRBJ1-4
abundance: .
v_gene: TRBV7-9
d_gene: .
CDR3aa: CASTASGEKLFF
CDR3nt: TGTGCCAGCACTGCTTCCGGGGAAAAACTGTTTTTT

j_gene: TRBJ2-1
abundance: .
v_gene: TRBV30
d_gene: .
CDR3aa: CAWSVKREWNEQFF
CDR3nt: TGTGCCTGGAGTGTAAAACGGGAGTGGAATGAGCAGTTCTTC

j_gene: TRBJ2-5
abundance: .
v_gene: TRBV18
d_gene: .
CDR3aa: CASSPNPKSPRGTQYF
CDR3nt: TGTGCCAGCTCACCAAACCCAAAATCCCCTCGAGGGACCCAGTACTTC

j_gene: TRBJ2-3
abundance: .
v_gene: TRBV6-5
d_gene: .
CDR3aa: CASSYGGGRGDTQYF
CDR3nt: TGTGCCAGCAGTTACGGGGGGGGCCGGGGAGATACGCAGTATTTT

j_gene: TRBJ2-2
abundance: few
v_gene: TRBV20-1
d_gene: .
CDR3aa: CSARDGGELFF
CDR3nt: TGCAGTGCTAGAGACGGCGGGGAGCTGTTTTTT

j_gene: TRBJ1-1
abundance: .
v_gene: TRBV11-2
d_gene: .
CDR3aa: CASSLRGNTEAFF
CDR3nt: TGTGCCAGCAGCTTAAGGGGGAACACTGAAGCTTTCTTT

j_gene: TRBJ2-7
abundance: .
v_gene: TRBV6-1
d_gene: TRBD2
CDR3aa: CASSARWTSGGFSYEQYF
CDR3nt: TGTGCCAGCAGTGCCCGCTGGACTAGCGGGGGTTTCTCCTACGAGCAGTACTTC

j_gene: TRBJ2-7
abundance: .
v_gene: TRBV6-5
d_gene: TRBD2
CDR3aa: CASRSTSGGSYEQYF
CDR3nt: TGTGCCAGCAGATCTACTAGCGGAGGCTCCTACGAGCAGTACTTC

j_gene: TRBJ2-2
abundance: .
v_gene: TRBV6-5
d_gene: TRBD1
CDR3aa: CASSHGTGGTGELFF
CDR3nt: TGTGCCAGCAGTCACGGGACAGGGGGCACCGGGGAGCTGTTTTTT

j_gene: TRBJ1-2
abundance: .
v_gene: TRBV2
d_gene: .
CDR3aa: CASSGGARGYTF
CDR3nt: TGTGCCAGCAGTGGCGGAGCTCGAGGCTACACCTTC

j_gene: TRBJ2-7
abundance: .
v_gene: TRBV19
d_gene: .
CDR3aa: CASGVGQNSYEQYF
CDR3nt: TGTGCCAGTGGTGTAGGGCAGAACTCCTACGAGCAGTACTTC

j_gene: TRBJ2-7
abundance: .
v_gene: TRBV5-4
d_gene: TRBD1
CDR3aa: CASSYGQDAYEQYF
CDR3nt: TGTGCCAGCAGCTACGGACAGGACGCGTACGAGCAGTACTTC

j_gene: TRBJ2-3
abundance: .
v_gene: TRBV29-1
d_gene: TRBD1
CDR3aa: CSVGGTGVSDTQYF
CDR3nt: TGCAGCGTGGGCGGGACAGGGGTTTCAGATACGCAGTATTTT